This entry lists 13 T cell receptor beta chains sequenced from one sample in a study of blood T cells in healthy people across ages. A second PCR, run for roughly 7 to 12 cycles, used a sample-barcoded 5' primer plus a J-beta primer mix. One entry per CDR3 protein, called by TCRdb with MiXCR from the 5' RACE reads. The table lists approximately 800,000 distinct CDR3 sequences, roughly 64% of them singletons. Sequencing was performed on blood. These receptors originate from a man aged 25 to 45 in good health.

This clonotype has just a few counts. This chain joins TRBV21-1 and TRBJ2-1; the DNA was not used to check the table's D call, TRBD2. TRBV21-1 is noted as a pseudogene. This CDR3 is built from 14 residues. The CDR3: CATKGLVSYNEQFF. The CDR3 coding sequence is TGTGCCACCAAGGGTCTAGTTTCCTACAATGAGCAGTTCTTC.

V gene TRBV6-6 combines with J gene TRBJ2-2; 10 bases align to TRBD2. The V gene end was trimmed by 6 bases and the J gene end by 4 bases; junction bases not matched to a gene: 5. CDR3 length: 15 residues. CDR1 is MNHNY and CDR2 is SVGAGI in the germline V gene (reference sequence). In nucleotides, the CDR3 is TGTGCCAGCAGCCTAGCGGGAGCCGTCACCGGGGAGCTGTTTTTT. Translation: CASSLAGAVTGELFF.

The gene calls are TRBV2 and TRBJ2-4, with D perhaps TRBD1 (6 bases). The DNA end favors TRBJ2-7, so the J call may be wrong. This CDR3 has 16 amino acids. CDR1 is SNHLY and CDR2 is FYNNEI in the germline V gene. CDR3 DNA: TGTGCCAGCAGCCCCACTGATTGGGACATGAGCTACGAGCAGTACTTC. Translating gives CASSPTDWDMSYEQYF.

V is TRBV9 and J is TRBJ2-1, with 7 bases identical to TRBD1. This CDR3 is 14 amino acids long. Germline V lookup: CDR1 SGDLS, CDR2 YYNGEE. The V and J ends lost 3 bases and 10 bases, in that order; junction bases with no gene match: 10. In DNA form, the CDR3 reads TGTGCCAGCAGCGGTTCAAACAGGGGCGAGGAGCAGTTCTTC. Protein: CASSGSNRGEEQFF.

The CDR3 protein is CSVGHPTEAFF. The CDR3 DNA follows: TGCAGCGTGGGACATCCCACTGAAGCTTTCTTT. The chain has TRBV29-1 and TRBJ1-1; the D gene is possibly TRBD1 (6 bases). The V end lost 6 bases, the J end lost 4 bases, and 9 bases lay between the germline ends. From germline, CDR1 is SQVTM and CDR2 ANQGSEA. The CDR3 totals 11 residues.

This clonotype was seen just once. This chain connects TRBV7-9 to TRBJ2-5, with D perhaps being TRBD1 or TRBD2 (5 bases each). V shed 4 bases and J shed 8 bases, with 14 bases lying between them. Germline assignment: CDR1 SEHNR and CDR2 FQNEAQ (reference sequence). The CDR3 length is 13 residues. This CDR3 reads CASSSSRRDTQYF. DNA of the CDR3: TGTGCCAGCAGCTCATCGCGCCGGGACACCCAGTACTTC.

This clonotype has a handful of counts. V and J are TRBV9 and TRBJ2-5; 7 nucleotides agree with TRBD1. CDR1 and CDR2 from the germline V gene are SGDLS and YYNGEE. This CDR3 is built from 14 residues. V gave up 0 bases and J gave up 7 bases; unmatched junction bases: 6. CDR3 loop: CASSVGGQAGTQYF. In DNA form, the CDR3 reads TGTGCCAGCAGCGTAGGCGGACAGGCTGGGACCCAGTACTTC.

This chain uses TRBV3-1 with TRBJ1-5, with TRBD1 as a possible D gene (6 bases). Germline loops: CDR1 LGHDT, CDR2 YNNKEL (reference sequence). This CDR3 region has 13 residues. With 8 bases removed from V and 5 bases from J, the gap between germline ends came to 13 bases. CDR3 residues: CASGGGAHQPQHF. CDR3 in DNA: TGTGCCAGCGGAGGGGGGGCTCATCAGCCCCAGCATTTT.

The chain is built from TRBV5-1 and TRBJ2-3; a possible D gene is TRBD1 (5 bases). The germline V and J ends were trimmed by 0 bases and 2 bases, with 10 bases remaining between them. This CDR3 contains 15 residues. Germline V gene lookup returns CDR1 SGHRS and CDR2 YFSETQ. In DNA form, the CDR3 reads TGCGCCAGCAGCTTGGAACAGGACCTCACAGATACGCAGTATTTT. Translated: CASSLEQDLTDTQYF.

The chain carries TRBV28 and TRBJ1-4; 9 bases are a match to TRBD1. Germline V lookup: CDR1 MDHEN, CDR2 SYDVKM. J gave up 2 bases and V 3 bases, and 7 bases lay outside the gene matches. The CDR3 covers 17 residues. In nucleotides, the CDR3 is TGTGCCAGCAGTTTCCGGGACAGGGATTGGACTAATGAAAAACTGTTTTTT. This translates into CASSFRDRDWTNEKLFF.

This clonotype was counted a few times. The chain combines TRBV12-5 with TRBJ2-4, with 8 bases lining up with TRBD2. Trimming at V came to 1 base and at J to 8 bases, leaving 10 bases not matched to a gene. Germline loops: CDR1 LGHNT, CDR2 FRNRAP. CDR3 length equals 16 residues. In DNA, the CDR3 is TGTGCTAGTGGTTTGGCCGCGGGGGGCGCTGAATACATTCAGTACTTC. It yields the protein CASGLAAGGAEYIQYF.

The chain is built from TRBV6-2 or TRBV6-3 and TRBJ2-1; no firm D call. Trimming left V 8 bases short and J 0 bases short, with 14 bases between. CDR3 size: 15 residues. Germline V gene lookup returns CDR1 MNHEY and CDR2 SVGEGT. The CDR3, as DNA: TGTGCCAGCCTCCCGGCGGAGAGCTCCTACAATGAGCAGTTCTTC. This translates into CASLPAESSYNEQFF.

The genes are TRBV6-5 and TRBJ2-1, with TRBD2 identical over 7 bases. CDR1 is MNHEY and CDR2 is SVGAGI in the germline V gene. J was trimmed by 0 bases and V by 8 bases; bases with no gene match: 4. This CDR3 comprises 14 residues. This chain's CDR3 is CASGRDYSYNEQFF. The CDR3 DNA is TGTGCCAGCGGCCGGGACTACTCCTACAATGAGCAGTTCTTC.